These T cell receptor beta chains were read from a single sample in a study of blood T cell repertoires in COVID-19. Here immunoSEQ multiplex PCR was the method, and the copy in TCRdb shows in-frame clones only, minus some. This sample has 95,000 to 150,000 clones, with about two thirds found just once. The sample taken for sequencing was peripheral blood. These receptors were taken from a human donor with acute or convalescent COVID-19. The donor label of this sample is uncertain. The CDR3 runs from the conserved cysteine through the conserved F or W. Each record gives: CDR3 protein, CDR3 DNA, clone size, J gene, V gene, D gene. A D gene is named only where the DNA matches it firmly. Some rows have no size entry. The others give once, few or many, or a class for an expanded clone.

cdr3_aa: CASSRALNTEAFF
cdr3_nt: TGTGCCAGTAGTAGAGCCCTGAACACTGAAGCTTTCTTT
clone_size: .
j_call: TRBJ1-1
v_call: TRBV19
d_call: .

cdr3_aa: CASSRTSGTSYNEQFF
cdr3_nt: TGTGCCAGTAGTCGCACTAGCGGGACCTCCTACAATGAGCAGTTCTTC
clone_size: .
j_call: TRBJ2-1
v_call: TRBV19
d_call: TRBD2

cdr3_aa: CASSFRQTDSPLHF
cdr3_nt: TGTGCCAGCAGTTTCCGACAGACTGATTCACCCCTCCACTTT
clone_size: .
j_call: TRBJ1-6
v_call: TRBV6-5
d_call: .

cdr3_aa: CASSLGQGTFNTEAFF
cdr3_nt: TGTGCCAGCAGCTTGGGACAGGGAACCTTCAACACTGAAGCTTTCTTT
clone_size: .
j_call: TRBJ1-1
v_call: TRBV11-2
d_call: TRBD1

cdr3_aa: CASSFRGGSAAKNIQYF
cdr3_nt: TGTGCCAGCAGCTTTCGGGGGGGATCGGCGGCCAAAAACATTCAGTACTTC
clone_size: .
j_call: TRBJ2-4
v_call: TRBV11-2
d_call: TRBD2

cdr3_aa: CASSYFPLTSGPFF
cdr3_nt: TGTGCCAGCAGTTACTTCCCCCTCACTAGTGGGCCGTTCTTC
clone_size: .
j_call: TRBJ2-1
v_call: TRBV6-5
d_call: .

cdr3_aa: CASSRQYF
cdr3_nt: TGTGCCAGCAGCCGGCAGTACTTC
clone_size: .
j_call: TRBJ2-7
v_call: TRBV28
d_call: .

cdr3_aa: CATSQGGANTGELFF
cdr3_nt: TGTGCCACCAGCCAAGGCGGGGCGAACACCGGGGAGCTGTTTTTT
clone_size: once
j_call: TRBJ2-2
v_call: TRBV24-1
d_call: .

cdr3_aa: CASRQEGNTEAFF
cdr3_nt: TGTGCCAGCAGACAGGAGGGGAACACTGAAGCTTTCTTT
clone_size: .
j_call: TRBJ1-1
v_call: TRBV6-6
d_call: .

cdr3_aa: CASSDSMMSSGNTIYF
cdr3_nt: TGTGCCAGCAGTGATAGCATGATGAGCTCTGGAAACACCATATATTTT
clone_size: once
j_call: TRBJ1-3
v_call: TRBV6-1
d_call: .

cdr3_aa: CASSHRGGQETQYF
cdr3_nt: TGTGCCAGCAGCCACCGGGGGGGGCAAGAGACCCAGTACTTC
clone_size: .
j_call: TRBJ2-5
v_call: TRBV7-9
d_call: TRBD2

cdr3_aa: CASSVGFSTSVSVTQYF
cdr3_nt: TGTGCCAGCAGCGTAGGTTTTTCGACTAGCGTGTCAGTTACGCAGTATTTT
clone_size: .
j_call: TRBJ2-3
v_call: TRBV9
d_call: TRBD2

cdr3_aa: CASRRRDRDSPGANVLTF
cdr3_nt: TGTGCCAGCAGACGACGGGACAGGGATTCACCTGGGGCCAACGTCCTGACTTTC
clone_size: once
j_call: TRBJ2-6
v_call: TRBV6-6
d_call: TRBD1

cdr3_aa: CASSQGASGANVLTF
cdr3_nt: TGCGCCAGCAGCCAGGGAGCCTCTGGGGCCAACGTCCTGACTTTC
clone_size: .
j_call: TRBJ2-6
v_call: TRBV4-1
d_call: .

cdr3_aa: CSASILQGELLNYGYTF
cdr3_nt: TGCAGTGCCAGTATCCTTCAGGGGGAGTTACTTAACTATGGCTACACCTTC
clone_size: few
j_call: TRBJ1-2
v_call: TRBV20-1
d_call: TRBD1

cdr3_aa: CASSLVSPGELFF
cdr3_nt: TGTGCCAGCAGCTTAGTTAGCCCCGGGGAGCTGTTTTTT
clone_size: .
j_call: TRBJ2-2
v_call: TRBV7-2
d_call: .

cdr3_aa: CASSIQAYEQYF
cdr3_nt: TGTGCCAGCAGCATACAGGCCTACGAGCAGTACTTC
clone_size: .
j_call: TRBJ2-7
v_call: TRBV6-5
d_call: .

cdr3_aa: CASTLAGGPETQYF
cdr3_nt: TGCGCCAGCACCTTAGCGGGGGGGCCGGAGACCCAGTACTTC
clone_size: many
j_call: TRBJ2-5
v_call: TRBV5-1
d_call: TRBD2

cdr3_aa: CASCQEGQTRGYTF
cdr3_nt: TGTGCCAGCTGCCAAGAGGGACAGACTCGAGGGTACACCTTC
clone_size: .
j_call: TRBJ1-2
v_call: TRBV3-1/TRBV3-2
d_call: TRBD1

cdr3_aa: CASSEMDRISPLHF
cdr3_nt: TGTGCCAGCAGTGAAATGGACAGGATATCACCCCTCCACTTT
clone_size: once
j_call: TRBJ1-6
v_call: TRBV6-1
d_call: TRBD1

cdr3_aa: CAWSPSDITPEAFF
cdr3_nt: TGTGCCTGGAGTCCATCAGACATTACCCCTGAAGCTTTCTTT
clone_size: .
j_call: TRBJ1-1
v_call: TRBV30
d_call: .

cdr3_aa: CASSPDRNSYNEQFF
cdr3_nt: TGTGCCAGCAGCCCCGACAGGAATTCCTACAATGAGCAGTTCTTC
clone_size: .
j_call: TRBJ2-1
v_call: TRBV3-1/TRBV3-2
d_call: .

cdr3_aa: CASSQQLAVASDQFF
cdr3_nt: TGTGCCAGCAGCCAACAACTAGCGGTGGCTTCCGATCAGTTCTTC
clone_size: many
j_call: TRBJ2-1
v_call: TRBV4-2
d_call: TRBD2

cdr3_aa: CASSLESVSSYNEQFF
cdr3_nt: TGTGCCAGCAGCTTAGAGTCGGTGAGCTCCTACAATGAGCAGTTCTTC
clone_size: .
j_call: TRBJ2-1
v_call: TRBV11-2
d_call: .

cdr3_aa: CASSGRDRGKEKLFF
cdr3_nt: TGCGCCAGCAGCGGTCGGGACAGGGGGAAAGAAAAACTGTTTTTT
clone_size: .
j_call: TRBJ1-4
v_call: TRBV5-1
d_call: TRBD1

cdr3_aa: CASSFSGARNSPLHF
cdr3_nt: TGCGCCAGCAGCTTCAGCGGGGCGCGGAATTCACCCCTCCACTTT
clone_size: .
j_call: TRBJ1-6
v_call: TRBV5-1
d_call: .

cdr3_aa: CASSAPGQGDGYTF
cdr3_nt: TGTGCCAGCAGCGCCCCGGGACAGGGGGACGGCTACACCTTC
clone_size: once
j_call: TRBJ1-2
v_call: TRBV27
d_call: TRBD1

cdr3_aa: CASSPYPTGEGAKNIQYF
cdr3_nt: TGTGCCAGCTCACCGTACCCCACAGGGGAAGGGGCCAAAAACATTCAGTACTTC
clone_size: .
j_call: TRBJ2-4
v_call: TRBV18
d_call: TRBD1

cdr3_aa: CASRGEVPGEKLFF
cdr3_nt: TGTGCCAGCAGGGGGGAGGTGCCCGGGGAAAAACTGTTTTTT
clone_size: .
j_call: TRBJ1-4
v_call: TRBV6-5
d_call: .

cdr3_aa: CASSRDRGSPLHF
cdr3_nt: TGTGCCAGCAGCCGGGACAGGGGTTCACCCCTCCACTTT
clone_size: few
j_call: TRBJ1-6
v_call: TRBV5-7
d_call: TRBD1

cdr3_aa: CASNRGEGPKVRNQPQHF
cdr3_nt: TGTGCCAGTAATAGGGGGGAGGGCCCCAAGGTACGCAATCAGCCCCAGCATTTT
clone_size: once
j_call: TRBJ1-5
v_call: TRBV19
d_call: .

cdr3_aa: CAGSGERGDTDTQYF
cdr3_nt: TGTGCCGGAAGCGGGGAGCGGGGGGACACAGATACGCAGTATTTT
clone_size: once
j_call: TRBJ2-3
v_call: TRBV7-9
d_call: TRBD2

cdr3_aa: CASSSFWTSRDVKETQYF
cdr3_nt: TGTGCCAGCAGCTCCTTCTGGACTAGCCGGGATGTAAAGGAGACCCAGTACTTC
clone_size: .
j_call: TRBJ2-5
v_call: TRBV5-6
d_call: TRBD2